These 19 T cell receptor beta chains came from one sample sequenced in a study of T cell responses to AZD1222 COVID-19 vaccine. The table came from immunoSEQ multiplex PCR; TCRdb's copy has only in-frame clones and leaves some out. The sample includes around 260,000 clones, 93% of them seen just once. The source material was peripheral blood, sampled on day 0 of AZD1222 vaccination. The source is an adult in good health.

This clone was picked up a small number of times. A junction boundary mismatches the germline segment, possibly from a read error. This chain joins TRBV13 and TRBJ1-6, with D unclear. The V gene's germline CDR1 is PRHDT and CDR2 FYEKMQ (reference sequence). CDR3 length: 18 amino acids. The CDR3 spells CASSLGMFSRLRRSPLHF. The CDR3 DNA reads as TGTGCCAGCAGCCTAGGCATGTTTTCCCGGTTAAGAAGATCACCCCTCCACTTT.

V and J are TRBV29-1 and TRBJ2-2, with 8 nucleotides matching TRBD2. Germline CDR1 and CDR2: SQVTM and ANQGSEA. CDR3 size: 14 residues. V shed 5 bases, J shed 2 bases, and the junction held 4 bases outside the gene matches. The CDR3 nucleotides are TGCAGCGTTCTGCGGGGGGTAAACACCGGGGAGCTGTTTTTT. As protein: CSVLRGVNTGELFF.

This clone is a singleton in its sample. The V and J genes are TRBV28 and TRBJ2-2; TRBD2 aligns across 12 bases. With V trimmed by 8 bases and J by 0 bases, 10 bases remained unmatched. CDR1 is MDHEN, CDR2 SYDVKM, per germline. CDR3 length: 18 amino acids. CDR3 loop: CASRSGLAGLSNTGELFF. DNA of the CDR3: TGTGCCAGCCGATCAGGACTAGCGGGGCTATCGAACACCGGGGAGCTGTTTTTT.

This chain uses TRBV28 with TRBJ1-2, with 10 bases matching TRBD1. V was pared by 0 bases and J by 12 bases, with 10 bases of the junction left unmatched. Germline CDR1 MDHEN, CDR2 SYDVKM. The CDR3 has 15 residues. The CDR3 bases are TGTGCCAGCAGTTTATGGAGGACAGGGGGTCTTTTCCACACCTTC. It encodes CASSLWRTGGLFHTF.

This clone appeared a single time. This chain uses TRBV6-1 with TRBJ2-2, with D hard to call. This CDR3 is built from 15 residues. Trimming left V 2 bases short and J 1 base short, with 8 bases between. Germline lookup yields CDR1 MNHNS and CDR2 SASEGT. The DNA for the CDR3 is TGTGCCAGCAGTGAACCGGGCGGGAACACCGGGGAGCTGTTTTTT. Its protein product is CASSEPGGNTGELFF.

This chain joins TRBV5-1 and TRBJ1-1; no reliable D call. V dropped 2 bases and J dropped 0 bases, with 11 bases sitting between them. Looked up from germline, CDR1 is SGHRS and CDR2 is YFSETQ. The CDR3 totals 15 residues. The CDR3 DNA is TGCGCCAGCAGCTTTCAAGGCGGGTTGAACACTGAAGCTTTCTTT. The encoded protein is CASSFQGGLNTEAFF.

V gene TRBV4-1 combines with J gene TRBJ2-5; D is ambiguous. Per the germline V gene, CDR1 is MGHRA and CDR2 is YSYEKL. Trimming removed 4 bases at V and 0 bases at J, with 12 bases between. This CDR3 region has 15 residues. CDR3 sequence (DNA): TGCGCCAGCAGCCTGGCAGGCGTGTACCAAGAGACCCAGTACTTC. This gives the protein CASSLAGVYQETQYF.

The V and J genes are TRBV2 and TRBJ2-1; 8 positions agree with TRBD2. The length of the CDR3 is 15 residues. V gave up 7 bases and J gave up 3 bases; unmatched junction bases: 8. The germline gives CDR1 SNHLY, CDR2 FYNNEI. The CDR3, as DNA: TGTGCCAGCACCCCACTTGCGGGGGGCTACAATGAGCAGTTCTTC. Translation: CASTPLAGGYNEQFF.

This rearrangement joins TRBV19 to TRBJ2-7, with 7 bases matching TRBD1. CDR1 and CDR2 from the germline V gene are LNHDA and SQIVND (reference sequence). This CDR3 is built from 13 residues. The trim removed 10 bases at V and 5 bases at J, leaving 11 bases unmatched. CDR3 residues: CATSGTVLDEQYF. Here the CDR3 DNA reads TGTGCCACCTCAGGGACAGTGTTGGACGAGCAGTACTTC.

This clone was recorded only once. The chain links TRBV5-5 to TRBJ2-1, with D possibly being TRBD1 (5 bases). Trimming pared 3 bases from V and 12 bases from J, leaving 16 bases between. This CDR3 region has 13 residues. CDR1 and CDR2 (germline): SGHKS, YYEKEE (reference sequence). The CDR3 sequence is CASSSSPGWVQFF. The DNA of the CDR3 is TGTGCCAGCAGCTCGAGCCCAGGGTGGGTGCAGTTCTTC.

This chain joins TRBV12-3 or TRBV12-4 and TRBJ1-1, with D perhaps matching TRBD1 (5 bases). This CDR3 is 13 amino acids long. With 3 bases removed from V and 6 bases from J, the gap between germline ends came to 11 bases. The CDR3 spells CASSFAGGSEAFF. For the CDR3, the DNA is TGTGCCAGCAGTTTTGCCGGGGGGTCTGAAGCTTTCTTT.

The chain couples TRBV5-6 to TRBJ2-1; a weak D match, TRBD2 (6 bases). The CDR3 is made up of 16 amino acids. Trimming shortened V by 0 bases and J by 0 bases, and 10 bases separated the two germline ends. Germline CDR1 reads SGHDT; CDR2 reads YYEEEE. The CDR3 bases are TGTGCCAGCAGCTTGGAACCCGGGGGCTCCTACAATGAGCAGTTCTTC. Amino acids: CASSLEPGGSYNEQFF.

V and J are TRBV4-1 and TRBJ1-1; D remains unclear. The CDR3 consists of 15 residues. V was clipped by 4 bases and J by 6 bases, with 18 bases between them. Looked up from germline, CDR1 is MGHRA and CDR2 is YSYEKL. CDR3 loop: CASSRLIGGSAEAFF. CDR3 nucleotide sequence: TGCGCCAGCAGCCGCTTGATAGGTGGTTCGGCTGAAGCTTTCTTT.

The V call is TRBV11-2, the J call TRBJ1-2, with D perhaps TRBD1 (5 bases). The V end was cut by 1 base, the J end by 7 bases, with 19 bases between. The CDR3 runs to 16 residues. Germline CDR1 and CDR2: SGHAT and FQNNGV. The CDR3 loop is CASSLGRGGRSLGYTF. The CDR3 bases are TGTGCCAGCAGCTTAGGAAGGGGAGGCAGATCGCTTGGCTACACCTTC.

This clone was counted a single time. The CDR3 nucleotides are TGTGCCAGCAGCTCCTCCGGGACTCCTACGCAGTATTTT. It translates to CASSSSGTPTQYF. The chain recombines TRBV28 with TRBJ2-3; tentatively, D is TRBD2 (6 bases). V was trimmed by 6 bases and J by 8 bases, leaving 15 bases between them. The germline gives CDR1 MDHEN, CDR2 SYDVKM. The length of the CDR3 is 13 residues.

The V gene is TRBV5-1, the J gene TRBJ2-2; D possibly corresponds to TRBD1 (5 bases). With 8 bases removed from V and 0 bases from J, the gap between germline ends came to 20 bases. CDR3 length: 17 amino acids. Germline CDR1 SGHRS, CDR2 YFSETQ. CDR3 residues: CASTQGPAGSNTGELFF. DNA of the CDR3: TGCGCCAGTACCCAGGGCCCCGCAGGATCGAACACCGGGGAGCTGTTTTTT.

The chain is built from TRBV7-2 and TRBJ2-3, with 9 bases aligning to TRBD2. J gave up 4 bases and V 2 bases, and 7 bases lay outside the gene matches. The CDR3 is made up of 16 amino acids. Per the germline V gene, CDR1 is SGHTA and CDR2 is FQGNSA. CDR3 nucleotides: TGTGCCAGCAGCTTACTAGGGCGGGGGGGCCCAGATACGCAGTATTTT. It specifies CASSLLGRGGPDTQYF.

V and J are TRBV28 and TRBJ2-7, with 7 nucleotides matching TRBD2. The trim removed 2 bases at V and 5 bases at J, leaving 3 bases unmatched. The V gene's germline CDR1 is MDHEN and CDR2 SYDVKM. The CDR3 has 13 amino acids. The CDR3 DNA sequence: TGTGCCAGCAGTTTAGCGGGAGATCACGAGCAGTACTTC. Its translation: CASSLAGDHEQYF.

This chain joins TRBV7-2 and TRBJ2-7; maybe TRBD2 (5 bases). V lost 1 base and J lost 0, with 16 bases in between. The CDR3 runs 17 residues. Germline V gene sequence: CDR1 SGHTA, CDR2 FQGNSA. Here the CDR3 reads CASSLGMSGYSSYEQYF. Here the CDR3 DNA reads TGTGCCAGCAGCTTAGGGATGTCGGGGTATAGCTCCTACGAGCAGTACTTC.